This T cell receptor (gamma chain) appears in the sequencing data of a study of gamma delta lymphoproliferative disorders and STAT genes (dated by TCRdb to 2016 to 2019). For the wider study: The LymphoTrack Dx TCRG Assay was used to prepare gamma-chain libraries from at least 50 ng of genomic DNA. Because no corresponding Invivoscribe delta assay was available, delta-chain libraries were prepared according to the standard operating procedure of the EuroClonality-NGS working group. The study profiled TCR gamma and delta CDR3 repertoires by deep sequencing in Tgammadelta lymphoproliferative disease patients and healthy controls, within a larger immunophenotypic and STAT-mutation study. To confirm results, a couple of gamma-chain samples and every delta-chain sample were sequenced twice.

For both patients and controls, peripheral blood mononuclear cells were isolated, and the genomic DNA from these cells was used for TCR sequencing. The control group, matched to the patients for age and sex, consisted of approximately 23 healthy adult blood donors (around 12 males and approximately eleven females) with a median age of roughly 60 years. CDR1 VENAVY and CDR2 YDSYNSRV are derived from the germline V gene. The CDR3, cysteine through phenylalanine, is 14 amino acids long. This entry keeps only the CDR3 DNA: 42 bases, framed from base 1. V lost 2 bases and J lost 8 bases, and the count of bases not matched to a germline gene is 12. This clone is large (0.1 to 1%) in terms of sample share. Its antigen has not been determined. Nothing much larger sits one base from this clone, and base qualities are not available. Both library preparation methods relied on multiplex PCR with primers aimed at conserved V and J regions of the TCR genes. The amplicons were purified, pooled and then sequenced on an Illumina MiSeq platform. The paper's processing steps were these. V(D)J alignment, clonotype assembly and translation were handled by MiXCR, while functionality assessment and CDR3 repertoire analyses were done with VDJtools. The IMGT definition of CDR3 was applied, and only productive sequences using functional genes were analyzed, with ORF genes and pseudogenes left out. Identical amino acid CDR3s of major clonotypes (frequency >=5%) were searched for across all patients and controls using a custom Python script. To compare clonotype frequencies between patients and controls, a one-sided non-parametric Wilcoxon test was applied. TCRdb called clones anew from the public reads via CATT; matching DNA rows were later pooled. TCRdb's processing, not the study's, gives the V and J calls here. The sample table contains around 850 gamma-chain clones; only one count was recorded for 25% to 35% of them. Clones ranked in the top ten supply about a fifth of the sample.

General findings and caveats noted by the study authors: Nearly all major patient gamma and delta clonotypes were public, shared with at least one healthy donor; only a couple of gamma clonotypes were private to disease. Leukemic cells were skewed toward terminal effectors, whereas control T cells likely spanned varied maturation stages, a difference potentially limiting comparisons between patients and controls. When whole repertoires were clustered, gamma repertoires from patients grouped apart from those of healthy controls, but delta repertoires did not separate between the groups. The authors pointed out that NGS specificity may be lower at low frequencies, so whether leukemic clones are public or private needs to be confirmed.

The sample was blood. The receptor comes from a human donor in good health. The chain uses TRGV8 and TRGJ1 or TRGJ2. Here the J gene came from matching the DNA to germline, since TCRdb omits it. The base sequence is TGTGCCACCTGGGATATAAGGGAGGGTAATAAGAAACTCTTT. Its amino acids are CATWDIREGNKKLF.